One T cell receptor (beta chain) is described in this entry. The antigen is not known. The length of the CDR3 is 12 residues. Trimming removed 6 bases from V and 2 bases from J; junction bases left unmatched: 1. CDR1 and CDR2 from the germline V gene are SQVTM and ANQGSEA. The data originate from a study of OX40 agonist ivuxolimab in advanced cancers. For the study at large: Ivuxolimab, an antibody acting as an agonist of OX40 (CD134), was used to treat patients. General observations from the study: The study observed clonal expansion of CD4+ and CD8+ blood T cells by week 6 at 0.1 to 3.0 mg/kg.

Generated by immunoSEQ multiplex PCR, the TCRdb table keeps only in-frame clones and is missing some. The sample lists about 67,000 clones, 80% to 90% occurring once. This sequence joins TRBV29-1 and TRBJ1-2; TRBD1 agrees at 9 bases. Sequencing was performed on CD4+ or CD8+ T cells sorted from blood, taken in a trial of the OX40 agonist ivuxolimab. The TCR comes from an adult with an advanced solid tumor such as melanoma, head and neck, liver or kidney cancer. This CDR3 is CSVGQGNYGYTF. In DNA, the CDR3 is TGCAGCGTCGGACAGGGGAACTATGGCTACACCTTC.